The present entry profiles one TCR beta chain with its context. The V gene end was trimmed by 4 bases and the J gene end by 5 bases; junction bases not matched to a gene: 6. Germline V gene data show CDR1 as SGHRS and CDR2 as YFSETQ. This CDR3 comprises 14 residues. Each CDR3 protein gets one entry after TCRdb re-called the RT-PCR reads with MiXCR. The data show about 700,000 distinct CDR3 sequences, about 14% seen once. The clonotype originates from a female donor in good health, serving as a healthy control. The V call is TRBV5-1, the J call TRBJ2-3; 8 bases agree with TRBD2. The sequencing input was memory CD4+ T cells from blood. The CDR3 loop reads CASSEGLGIDTQYF. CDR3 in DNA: TGCGCCAGCAGCGAGGGACTAGGGATAGATACGCAGTATTTT.